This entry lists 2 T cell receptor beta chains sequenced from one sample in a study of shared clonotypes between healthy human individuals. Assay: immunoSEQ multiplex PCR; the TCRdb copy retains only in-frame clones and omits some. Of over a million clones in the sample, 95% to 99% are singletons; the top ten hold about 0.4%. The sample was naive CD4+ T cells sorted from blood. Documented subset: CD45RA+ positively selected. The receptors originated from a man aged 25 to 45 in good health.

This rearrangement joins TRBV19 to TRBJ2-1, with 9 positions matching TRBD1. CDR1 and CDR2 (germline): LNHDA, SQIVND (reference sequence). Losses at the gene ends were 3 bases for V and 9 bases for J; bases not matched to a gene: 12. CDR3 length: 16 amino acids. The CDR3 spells CASSIGNRGLSSEQFF. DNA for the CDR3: TGTGCCAGTAGTATCGGGAACAGGGGGCTATCGAGTGAGCAGTTCTTC.

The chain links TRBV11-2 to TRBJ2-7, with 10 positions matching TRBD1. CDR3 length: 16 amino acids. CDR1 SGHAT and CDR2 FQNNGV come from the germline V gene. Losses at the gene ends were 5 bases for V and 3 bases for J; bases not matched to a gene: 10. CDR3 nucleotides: TGTGCCAGCAGCCTTAGCTCCTGGGACAGGGGCTACGAGCAGTACTTC. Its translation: CASSLSSWDRGYEQYF.